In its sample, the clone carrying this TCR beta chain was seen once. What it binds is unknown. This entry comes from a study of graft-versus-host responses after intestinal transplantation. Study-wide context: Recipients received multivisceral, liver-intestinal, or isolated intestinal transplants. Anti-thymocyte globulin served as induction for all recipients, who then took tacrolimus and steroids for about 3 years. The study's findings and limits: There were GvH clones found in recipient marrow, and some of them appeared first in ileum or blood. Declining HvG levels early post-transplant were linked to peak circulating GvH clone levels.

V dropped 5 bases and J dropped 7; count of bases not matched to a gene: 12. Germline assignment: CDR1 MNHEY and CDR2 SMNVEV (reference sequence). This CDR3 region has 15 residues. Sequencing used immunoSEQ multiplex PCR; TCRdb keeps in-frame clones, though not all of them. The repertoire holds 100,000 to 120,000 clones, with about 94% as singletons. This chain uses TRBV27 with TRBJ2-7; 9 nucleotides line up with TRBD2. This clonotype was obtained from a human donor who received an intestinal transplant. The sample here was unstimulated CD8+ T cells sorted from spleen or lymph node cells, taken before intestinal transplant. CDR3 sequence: CASSTPRAGGLEQYF. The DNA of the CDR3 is TGTGCCAGCAGTACCCCCAGGGCGGGAGGGTTGGAGCAGTACTTC.